The entry below describes one T cell receptor beta chain. The antigen this receptor binds is unknown. Mismatch with germline at one junction end may stem from a read error. The CDR3, from cysteine to phenylalanine, totals 12 residues. Solely the CDR3 DNA is kept, with 36 bases framed from the first base. Reading the germline V gene gives CDR1 ENHRY and CDR2 SYGVKD. What this sample's treatment or condition label stands for: in vitro stimulation with specific CMV peptide epitopes to enrich CMV-specific T cells. The sequencer listed for this sample is Illumina HiSeq 1500. In TCRdb, the public reads were trimmed at Q25 with fastp and aligned with MiXCR, with productive beta chains retained. Every CDR3 protein is listed once, alongside the most common genes and DNA of its rows. This sample has about 890,000 distinct CDR3 sequences in its table, and roughly 31% of those were observed once. The ten largest clones represent around an eighth of the sample.

The source of the sample is a study of T cell repertoires in cytomegalovirus infection (dated 2019 in TCRdb). Broadly, across the study: Recently identified HLA-C-restricted CMV epitopes, whose presentation resists viral immunomodulation, were targeted by peptide stimulations together with well-studied HLA-B-restricted epitopes. The HLA type of each donor mattered for the analysis, because public TCR beta signatures pointed to carriage of CMV infection along with the matching HLA type.

Study-wide conclusions, independent of this receptor: The ex vivo response was dominated by HLA-C-restricted CMV-specific TCR beta clonotypes, which also provided the single most frequent clonotype in two of eight donors. In both this cohort and an independent cohort of several hundred donors, the cumulative frequency of public TCR beta family members distinguished carriers of CMV infection plus the relevant HLA type.

The sequence was obtained from a human donor in good health (CMV status not recorded). Some clones in this sample may be carry-over from other donors' samples. Rearrangement joined TRBV10-3 to TRBJ2-1; too little of a D gene remains to name it. The specimen was cultured CD8+ T cells from PBMCs, collected from culture after CMV antigen stimulation. The bases are TGTGTCATCAGTGAGTCCTCCTCCGTGCAGTTCTTC. Its translation reads: CVISESSSVQFF.